This T cell receptor (beta chain) came from a study of T cells after yellow fever vaccination. General study points: Post-booster reappearance was seen for most primary-vaccination clones (96% CD4, around 88% CD8).

TCRdb re-called the 5' RACE reads through MiXCR, storing one row per CDR3 protein. The sample has some 350,000 distinct CDR3 sequences, approximately 10% seen once. Of note for this clonotype: Its antigen remains unidentified.

Trimming took off 4 bases at V and 2 bases at J, with 12 bases between the two ends. The CDR3 length is 14 residues. Germline CDR1 is SGHRS and CDR2 is YFSETQ. The genes are TRBV5-1 and TRBJ1-2; D gene unclear. The TCR was taken from a man aged 18 to 29 who received the YFV17D yellow fever vaccine. The source material was PBMCs, sampled on the day of the first yellow fever vaccination. The CDR3 region is CASSQAAQNYGYTF. The CDR3 nucleotides are TGCGCCAGCAGCCAGGCGGCCCAGAACTATGGCTACACCTTC.